The present T cell receptor (beta chain) was sequenced within a study of T cell responses to AZD1222 COVID-19 vaccine (dated by TCRdb to about 2021). Context from the whole study: AZD1222 recipients whose second dose came at about 4 weeks and those whose second dose came at about 12 weeks were combined into one group, since spike-specific TCR depth and breadth did not differ between the two schedules. A total of 240 or so trial participants underwent TCR sequencing, of whom 200 to 220 had received two doses of AZD1222 and around 25 had received two doses of the MenACWY control vaccine. Trial participants were enrolled by age into 18-55, 56-69 and 70-plus year subgroups, with around 150, 28 and 57 TCR-sequenced participants respectively.

Findings and caveats that apply to the study as a whole: Participants were mostly white British, with more females than males. The authors suggested clonal diversity may have been underestimated. Reportedly, close to half of the unique spike-specific TCRs recognized epitopes lying outside the regions that are mutated in the B.1.351 and B.1.1.7 variants. After two AZD1222 doses, spike-specific TCR breadth and depth were significantly higher than at day 0 and than in MenACWY recipients. Because no samples from the day 14 peak response were available, repertoires could be characterized only after the peak T cell response. CD4 TCRs associated with the vaccine covered the entire spike protein, and the dominant responses were in regions 160-218 and 743-854. Conclusions about previously exposed vaccinees are limited, since just 5 to 7 AZD1222 recipients were seropositive for SARS-CoV-2 at baseline. The 56-69-year group was small, and its depth increase did not reach significance, likely because of low power.

The CDR3 regions of human TCRbeta chains were subjected to immunosequencing. The source study handled its data this way. TCRs in the repertoires were matched against a reference library of SARS-CoV-2-specific TCRs that had been generated with the MIRA antigen-specificity platform. Breadth was defined as the fraction of unique TCRs that were SARS-CoV-2-associated. Depth was defined as the fraction of total T cells that were SARS-CoV-2-associated. Each spike-specific TCR was assigned to its reactive spike region and to a CD4 or CD8 class using the MIRA data. Log10-transformed breadth and depth values were compared by one-way ANOVA with Sidak's multiple comparisons tests. TCRdb's version of the immuneACCESS table is confined to in-frame rearrangements and falls short of the full clone set. An unresolved V gene accounts for under half of the shortfall where checked; the remainder is of unknown origin. V and J calls plus clone size are reproduced from that table; the DNA served to infer D and trimming. In this sample the table shows about 140,000 clones, around nine tenths of which occur a single time. 1.7% of the sample is in the top ten clones.

Points on this clone: Its antigen specificity is not known. Per-nucleotide qualities are absent, and no much larger clonotype sits a single base away.

The time point tag for this specimen amounts to: baseline before first vaccination. Vaccinee samples were obtained from the UK trials COV001 and COV002, which included a single-blind randomized controlled phase 2/3 trial of AZD1222 (ChAdOx1 nCoV-19) in healthy adults. For TCRbeta chain sequencing, PBMC samples were collected from trial participants at day 0 and at day 28 after the second dose. Trimming costs V 6 bases and J 2 bases, and their ends lie 14 bases apart. Spanning cysteine to phenylalanine, the CDR3 consists of 14 amino acids. Solely the CDR3 DNA is kept, with 42 bases framed from the first base. Sequences MNHEY (CDR1) and SMNVEV (CDR2) are obtained from the germline V gene (reference sequence).

The specimen comprised peripheral blood, sampled on day 0 of AZD1222 vaccination. The chain links TRBV27 with TRBJ2-7; TRBD1 is perhaps the D gene, given 6 matching bases. The sequence came from an adult in good health. The CDR3 is CASSIRGRAYEQYF. The DNA sequence is given as TGTGCCAGCAGCATCAGGGGCCGAGCCTACGAGCAGTACTTC.